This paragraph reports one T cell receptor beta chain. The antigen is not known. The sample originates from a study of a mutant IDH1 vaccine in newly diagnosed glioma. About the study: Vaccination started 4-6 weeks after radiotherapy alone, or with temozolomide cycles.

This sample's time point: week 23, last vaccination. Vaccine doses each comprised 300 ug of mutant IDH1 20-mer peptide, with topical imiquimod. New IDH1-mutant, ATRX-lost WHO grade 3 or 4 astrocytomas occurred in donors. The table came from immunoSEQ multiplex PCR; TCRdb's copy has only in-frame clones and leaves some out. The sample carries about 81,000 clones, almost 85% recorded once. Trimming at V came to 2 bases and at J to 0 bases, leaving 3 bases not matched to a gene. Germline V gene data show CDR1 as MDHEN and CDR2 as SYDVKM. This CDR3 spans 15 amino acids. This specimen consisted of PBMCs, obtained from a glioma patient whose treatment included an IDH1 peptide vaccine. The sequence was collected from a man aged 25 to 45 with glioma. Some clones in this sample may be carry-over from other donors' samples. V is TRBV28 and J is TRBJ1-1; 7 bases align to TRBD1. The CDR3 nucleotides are TGTGCCAGCAGTTTAGGGGGACAGTTGAACACTGAAGCTTTCTTT. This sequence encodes CASSLGGQLNTEAFF. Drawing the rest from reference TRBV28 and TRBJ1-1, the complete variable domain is DVKVTQSSRYLVKRTGEKVFLECVQDMDHENMFWYRQDPGLGLRLIYFSYDVKMKEKGDIPEGYSVSREKKERFSLILESASTNQTSMYLCASSLGGQLNTEAFFGQGTRLTVV.